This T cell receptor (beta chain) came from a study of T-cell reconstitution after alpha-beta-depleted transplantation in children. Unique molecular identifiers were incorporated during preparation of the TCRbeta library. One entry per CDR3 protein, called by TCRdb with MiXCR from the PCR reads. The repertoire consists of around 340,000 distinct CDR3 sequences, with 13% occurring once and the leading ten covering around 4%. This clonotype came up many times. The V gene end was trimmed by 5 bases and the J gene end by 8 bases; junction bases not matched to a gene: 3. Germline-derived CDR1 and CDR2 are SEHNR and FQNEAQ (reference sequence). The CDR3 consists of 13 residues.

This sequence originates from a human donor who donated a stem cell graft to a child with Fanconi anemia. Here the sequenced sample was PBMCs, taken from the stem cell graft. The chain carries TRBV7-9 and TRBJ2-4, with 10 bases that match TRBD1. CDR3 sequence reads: CASSDGQGDIQYF. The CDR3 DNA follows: TGTGCCAGCAGCGACGGACAGGGGGACATTCAGTACTTC.